Below, one TCR beta chain is given with its context. Its cognate antigen is unknown. The record originates from a study of T cells after yellow fever vaccination. The study made its TCR cDNA through 5'RACE template switching. That step introduced a universal primer site along with UMIs. TCRdb passed the 5' RACE reads through MiXCR, listing each CDR3 protein once. The top ten hold approximately 3.4% of the sample, which has about 340,000 distinct CDR3 sequences, approximately 12% seen once. Findings of the study overall: A weaker but faster secondary response was observed, peaking on day 5 versus 15.

The sequenced sample was CD4+ T cells sorted from PBMCs, obtained 15 days after the yellow fever booster vaccination. The receptor was derived from a man between 18 and 35 years old who received the YFV17D yellow fever vaccine.

The CDR3 coding sequence is TGTGCCAGCAGTTTAAGGGGGCGGGCAGCTCCCTATGGCTACACCTTC. It yields the protein CASSLRGRAAPYGYTF. The chain recombines TRBV12-3 or TRBV12-4 with TRBJ1-2, with 7 bases lining up with TRBD1. CDR3 size: 16 residues. V lost 2 bases, J lost 4 bases, and 10 bases stayed unmatched.